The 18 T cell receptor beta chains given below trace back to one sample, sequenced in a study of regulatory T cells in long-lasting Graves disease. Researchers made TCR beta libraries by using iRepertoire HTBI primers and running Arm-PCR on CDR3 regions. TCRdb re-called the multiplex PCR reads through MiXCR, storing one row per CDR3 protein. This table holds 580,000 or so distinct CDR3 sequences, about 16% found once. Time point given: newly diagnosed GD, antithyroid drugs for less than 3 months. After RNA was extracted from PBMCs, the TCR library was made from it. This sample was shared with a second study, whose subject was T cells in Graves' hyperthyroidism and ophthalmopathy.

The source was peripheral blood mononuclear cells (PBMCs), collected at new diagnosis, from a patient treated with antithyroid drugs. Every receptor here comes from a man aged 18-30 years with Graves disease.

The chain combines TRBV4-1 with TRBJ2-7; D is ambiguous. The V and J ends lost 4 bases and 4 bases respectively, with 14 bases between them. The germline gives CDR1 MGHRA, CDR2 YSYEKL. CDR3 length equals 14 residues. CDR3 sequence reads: CASSPKVAEYEQYF. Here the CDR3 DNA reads TGCGCCAGCAGCCCTAAAGTAGCCGAGTACGAGCAGTACTTC.

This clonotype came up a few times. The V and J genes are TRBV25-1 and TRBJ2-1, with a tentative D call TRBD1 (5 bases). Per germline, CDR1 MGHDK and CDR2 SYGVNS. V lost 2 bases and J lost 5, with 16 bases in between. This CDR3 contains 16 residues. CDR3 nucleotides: TGTGCCAGCAGTGAACGCTGGGGAACAGGCCACAATGAGCAGTTCTTC. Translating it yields CASSERWGTGHNEQFF.

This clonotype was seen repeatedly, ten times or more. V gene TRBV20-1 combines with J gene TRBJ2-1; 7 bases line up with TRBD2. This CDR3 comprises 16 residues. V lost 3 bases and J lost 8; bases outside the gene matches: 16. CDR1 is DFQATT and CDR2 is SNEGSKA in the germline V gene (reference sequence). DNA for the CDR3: TGCAGTGCTAGTGGTGGAGGCTCGGCGGGAGTGCATGAGCAGTTCTTC. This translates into CSASGGGSAGVHEQFF.

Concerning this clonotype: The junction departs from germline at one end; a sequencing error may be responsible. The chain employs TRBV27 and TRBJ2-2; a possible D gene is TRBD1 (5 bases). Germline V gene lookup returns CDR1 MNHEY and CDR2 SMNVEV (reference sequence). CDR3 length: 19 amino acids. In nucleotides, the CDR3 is TGTGCCATCAGTGAGCCGTTAGGGCGGTCAAGGGGTGGCACCGGGGAGCTGTTTTTT. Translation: CAISEPLGRSRGGTGELFF.

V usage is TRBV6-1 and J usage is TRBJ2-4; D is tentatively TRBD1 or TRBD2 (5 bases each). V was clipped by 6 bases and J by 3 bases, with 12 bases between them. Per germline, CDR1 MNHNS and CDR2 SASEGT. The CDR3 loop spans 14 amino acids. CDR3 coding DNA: TGTGCCAGCAGGTTGGGGGAGTTCAAAAACATTCAGTACTTC. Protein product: CASRLGEFKNIQYF.

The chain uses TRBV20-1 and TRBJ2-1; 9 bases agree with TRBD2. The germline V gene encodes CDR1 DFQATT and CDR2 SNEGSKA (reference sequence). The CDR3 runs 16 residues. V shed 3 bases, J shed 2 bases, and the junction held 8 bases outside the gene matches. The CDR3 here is CSARIFLAGTYNEQFF. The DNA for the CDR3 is TGCAGTGCTAGGATCTTTCTAGCGGGAACCTACAATGAGCAGTTCTTC.

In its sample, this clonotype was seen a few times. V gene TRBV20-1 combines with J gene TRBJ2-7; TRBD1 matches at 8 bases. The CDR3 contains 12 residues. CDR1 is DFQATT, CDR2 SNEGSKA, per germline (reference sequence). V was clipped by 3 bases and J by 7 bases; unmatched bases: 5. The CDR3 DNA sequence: TGCAGTGCTAGCGACAGGGGTCGTGAGCAGTACTTC. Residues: CSASDRGREQYF.

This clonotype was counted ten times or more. The CDR3 nucleotides are TGTGCCATCAGTGAGACTGACGGGAACTACGAGCAGTACTTC. Protein sequence: CAISETDGNYEQYF. V gene TRBV10-3 combines with J gene TRBJ2-7; the D gene is possibly TRBD2 (5 bases). Germline values: CDR1 ENHRY, CDR2 SYGVKD. V shed 2 bases and J shed 3 bases, with 11 bases lying between them. The CDR3 loop spans 14 amino acids.

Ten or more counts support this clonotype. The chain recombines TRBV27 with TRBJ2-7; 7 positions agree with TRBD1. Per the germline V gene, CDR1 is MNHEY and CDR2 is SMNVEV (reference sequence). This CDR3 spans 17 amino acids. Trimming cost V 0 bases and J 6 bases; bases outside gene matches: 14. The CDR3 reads CASSLSSGGVRGREQYF. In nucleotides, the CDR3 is TGTGCCAGCAGTTTATCGAGCGGTGGGGTTAGGGGGCGCGAGCAGTACTTC.

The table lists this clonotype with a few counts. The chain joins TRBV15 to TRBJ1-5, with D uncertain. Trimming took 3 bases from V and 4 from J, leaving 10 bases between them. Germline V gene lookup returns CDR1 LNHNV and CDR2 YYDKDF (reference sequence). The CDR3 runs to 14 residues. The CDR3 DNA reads TGTGCCACCAGCAGGGAAAGGGTTAATCAGCCCCAGCATTTT. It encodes CATSRERVNQPQHF.

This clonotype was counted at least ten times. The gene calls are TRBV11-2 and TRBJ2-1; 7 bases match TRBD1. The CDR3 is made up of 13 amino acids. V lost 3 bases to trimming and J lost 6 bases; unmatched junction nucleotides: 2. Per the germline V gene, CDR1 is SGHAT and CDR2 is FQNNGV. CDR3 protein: CASSLNRGNEQFF. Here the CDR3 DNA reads TGTGCCAGCAGCTTGAACAGGGGCAATGAGCAGTTCTTC.

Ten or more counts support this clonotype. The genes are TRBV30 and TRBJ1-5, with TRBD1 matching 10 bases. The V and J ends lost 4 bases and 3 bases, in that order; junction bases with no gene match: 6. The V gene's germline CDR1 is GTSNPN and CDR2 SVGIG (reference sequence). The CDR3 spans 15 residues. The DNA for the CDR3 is TGTGCCTGGAAAAGGGACAGGGGTTACAATCAGCCCCAGCATTTT. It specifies CAWKRDRGYNQPQHF.

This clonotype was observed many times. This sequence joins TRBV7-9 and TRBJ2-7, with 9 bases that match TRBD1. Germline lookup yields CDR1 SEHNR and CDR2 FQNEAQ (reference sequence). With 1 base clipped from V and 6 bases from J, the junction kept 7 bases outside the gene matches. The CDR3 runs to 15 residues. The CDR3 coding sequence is TGTGCCAGCAGCTTAGTGGGACAGGGTAATTCCGAGCAGTACTTC. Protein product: CASSLVGQGNSEQYF.

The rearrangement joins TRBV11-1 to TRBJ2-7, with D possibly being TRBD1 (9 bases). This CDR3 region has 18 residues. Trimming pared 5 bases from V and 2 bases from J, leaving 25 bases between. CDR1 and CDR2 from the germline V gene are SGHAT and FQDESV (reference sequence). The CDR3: CASSPYRVAGQGAYEQYF. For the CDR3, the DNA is TGTGCCAGCAGCCCCTACAGGGTAGCGGGACAGGGCGCCTACGAGCAGTACTTC.

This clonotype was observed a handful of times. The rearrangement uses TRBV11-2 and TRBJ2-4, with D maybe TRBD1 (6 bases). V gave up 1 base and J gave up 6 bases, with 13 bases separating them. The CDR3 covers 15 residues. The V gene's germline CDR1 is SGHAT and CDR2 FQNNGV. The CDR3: CASSLGAGAGNIQYF. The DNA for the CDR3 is TGTGCCAGCAGCTTAGGGGCAGGGGCAGGAAACATTCAGTACTTC. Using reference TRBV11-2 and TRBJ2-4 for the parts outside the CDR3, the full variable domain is EAGVAQSPRYKIIEKRQSVAFWCNPISGHATLYWYQQILGQGPKLLIQFQNNGVVDDSQLPKDRFSAERLKGVDSTLKIQPAKLEDSAVYLCASSLGAGAGNIQYFGAGTRLSVL.

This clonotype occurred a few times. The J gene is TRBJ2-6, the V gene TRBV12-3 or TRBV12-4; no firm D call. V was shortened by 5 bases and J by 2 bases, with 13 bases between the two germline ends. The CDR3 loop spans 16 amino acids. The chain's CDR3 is CASSPMQATGANVLTF. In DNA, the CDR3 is TGTGCCAGCAGTCCCATGCAGGCGACTGGGGCCAACGTCCTGACTTTC.

CDR3 nucleotide sequence: TGCGCCAGCAGGGACCAGGGGGACACTGAAGCTTTCTTT. Its protein is CASRDQGDTEAFF. The gene calls are TRBV5-1 and TRBJ1-1; TRBD1 aligns across 7 bases. This CDR3 comprises 13 residues. The J segment lost 3 bases and the V segment lost 5 bases, leaving 4 bases of the junction unmatched. Germline V CDR1 and CDR2: SGHRS, YFSETQ. Full variable domain (missing parts from reference TRBV5-1 and TRBJ1-1): KAGVTQTPRYLIKTRGQQVTLSCSPISGHRSVSWYQQTPGQGLQFLFEYFSETQRNKGNFPGRFSGRQFSNSRSEMNVSTLELGDSALYLCASRDQGDTEAFFGQGTRLTVV.

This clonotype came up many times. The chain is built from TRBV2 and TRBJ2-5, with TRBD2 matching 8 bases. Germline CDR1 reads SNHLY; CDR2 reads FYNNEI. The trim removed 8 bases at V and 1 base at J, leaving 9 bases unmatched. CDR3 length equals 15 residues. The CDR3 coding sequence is TGTGCCAGCTCTCGGCGCGGGGGGTTCCAAGAGACCCAGTACTTC. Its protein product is CASSRRGGFQETQYF.